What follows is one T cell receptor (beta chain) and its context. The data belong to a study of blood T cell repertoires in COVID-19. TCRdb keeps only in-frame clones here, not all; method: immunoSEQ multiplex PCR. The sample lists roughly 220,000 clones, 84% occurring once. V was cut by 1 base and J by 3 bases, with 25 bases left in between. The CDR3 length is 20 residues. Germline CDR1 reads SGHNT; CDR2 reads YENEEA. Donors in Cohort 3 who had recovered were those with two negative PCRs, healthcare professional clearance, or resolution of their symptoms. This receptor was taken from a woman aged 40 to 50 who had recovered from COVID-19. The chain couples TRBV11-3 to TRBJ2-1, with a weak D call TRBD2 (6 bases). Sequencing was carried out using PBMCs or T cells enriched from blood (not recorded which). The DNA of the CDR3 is TGTGCCAGCAGCTTAGGTGTTATCGGCACACCCCAGCGGGTCTACAATGAGCAGTTCTTC. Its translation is CASSLGVIGTPQRVYNEQFF.